Below, 13 T cell receptor beta chains from the same sample are listed, as sequenced in a study of blood T cell repertoires in COVID-19. The repertoire was sequenced with immunoSEQ multiplex PCR; TCRdb's copy has only in-frame clones and lacks some. The data contain 100,000 to 150,000 clones, less than 85% of them singletons. Sequenced sample: peripheral blood. The receptors derive from a woman of 80 years or more with acute or convalescent COVID-19.

The gene calls are TRBV30 and TRBJ2-1, with TRBD2 matching 7 bases. Germline CDR1 is GTSNPN and CDR2 is SVGIG (reference sequence). The CDR3 contains 16 residues. V was clipped by 3 bases and J by 8 bases; unmatched bases: 16. CDR3 in DNA: TGTGCCTGGAGGTATGTGTCAGGGAGGGCACGATATGAGCAGTTCTTC. This codes for CAWRYVSGRARYEQFF. The full variable domain, with the rest looked up from reference TRBV30 and TRBJ2-1, is SQTIHQWPATLVQPVGSPLSLECTVEGTSNPNLYWYRQAAGRGLQLLFYSVGIGQISSEVPQNLSASRPQDRQFILSSKKLLLSDSGFYLCAWRYVSGRARYEQFFGPGTRLTVL.

The V and J genes are TRBV15 and TRBJ1-5, with D possibly matching TRBD1 (5 bases). Between the trimmed V and J ends, which lost 0 bases and 2 bases, there was a span of 8 bases. Germline V gene lookup returns CDR1 LNHNV and CDR2 YYDKDF (reference sequence). The CDR3 extends over 15 amino acids. In DNA form, the CDR3 reads TGTGCCACCAGCAGAGAAACAGGCGGCAATCAGCCCCAGCATTTT. It codes for CATSRETGGNQPQHF.

V usage is TRBV14 and J usage is TRBJ1-1; 8 bases align to TRBD1. The J segment lost 5 bases and the V segment lost 4 bases, leaving 12 bases of the junction unmatched. Germline values: CDR1 SGHDN, CDR2 FVKESK. This CDR3 region has 16 residues. Here the CDR3 reads CASSPRMGTGLTEAFF. DNA of the CDR3: TGTGCCAGCAGCCCGAGAATGGGGACAGGATTAACTGAAGCTTTCTTT.

This clone was seen only a few times. The gene calls are TRBV7-2 and TRBJ1-6; D not certain. The V gene's germline CDR1 is SGHTA and CDR2 FQGNSA. V was clipped by 3 bases and J by 5 bases, with 11 bases between them. The CDR3 totals 15 residues. CDR3 coding DNA: TGTGCCAGCAGCTTCCGCCAGGTGAATAATTCACCCCTCCACTTT. The encoded protein is CASSFRQVNNSPLHF.

The chain links TRBV9 to TRBJ2-1; 13 bases are shared with TRBD2. In germline, CDR1 is SGDLS, CDR2 YYNGEE. This CDR3 has 16 residues. Trimming cost V 4 bases and J 8 bases; bases outside gene matches: 9. The CDR3 loop is CASSLQGLAGSHEQFF. CDR3 DNA: TGTGCCAGCAGCCTACAGGGACTAGCGGGATCTCATGAGCAGTTCTTC.

This chain uses TRBV25-1 with TRBJ2-1, with a tentative D call TRBD1 (6 bases). Germline-derived CDR1 and CDR2 are MGHDK and SYGVNS. V was cut by 4 bases and J by 3 bases, with 10 bases left in between. The CDR3 is 14 residues long. The CDR3 sequence is CASSAPGHYNEQFF. In DNA, the CDR3 is TGTGCCAGCAGTGCCCCGGGACACTACAATGAGCAGTTCTTC.

The chain joins TRBV15 to TRBJ2-5; 7 bases fit TRBD1. The CDR3 contains 15 residues. V shed 0 bases and J 2 bases; nucleotides not matched to a gene: 3. Per the germline V gene, CDR1 is LNHNV and CDR2 is YYDKDF (reference sequence). The CDR3 is CATSREGTVQETQYF. In nucleotides, the CDR3 is TGTGCCACCAGCAGAGAGGGGACAGTACAAGAGACCCAGTACTTC. The full variable domain, with the rest looked up from reference TRBV15 and TRBJ2-5, is DAMVIQNPRYQVTQFGKPVTLSCSQTLNHNVMYWYQQKSSQAPKLLFHYYDKDFNNEADTPDNFQSRRPNTSFCFLDIRSPGLGDTAMYLCATSREGTVQETQYFGPGTRLLVL.

This clone has a handful of counts. The V call is TRBV5-1, the J call TRBJ1-1, with a possible D match to TRBD1 (5 bases). The CDR3 spans 13 residues. The V end was cut by 5 bases, the J end by 4 bases, with 12 bases between. Germline V gives CDR1 SGHRS, CDR2 YFSETQ. The CDR3 DNA is TGCGCCAGCAGACTCCGCGGGGGCACTGAAGCTTTCTTT. Protein sequence: CASRLRGGTEAFF. Using reference TRBV5-1 and TRBJ1-1 for the parts outside the CDR3, the full variable domain is KAGVTQTPRYLIKTRGQQVTLSCSPISGHRSVSWYQQTPGQGLQFLFEYFSETQRNKGNFPGRFSGRQFSNSRSEMNVSTLELGDSALYLCASRLRGGTEAFFGQGTRLTVV.

The chain recombines TRBV10-2 with TRBJ1-6; TRBD1 is a possible D gene (6 bases). CDR1 and CDR2 from the germline V gene are WSHSY and SAAADI. The CDR3 runs to 16 residues. Trimming removed 2 bases from V and 5 bases from J, with 13 bases in between. CDR3 residues: CASSEGRGTDNSPLHF. CDR3 coding DNA: TGCGCCAGCAGTGAGGGCAGGGGAACTGATAATTCACCCCTCCACTTT.

The chain recombines TRBV7-9 with TRBJ1-4; tentatively, D is TRBD1 (6 bases). Germline loops: CDR1 SEHNR, CDR2 FQNEAQ (reference sequence). The CDR3 consists of 13 residues. The V and J ends lost 3 bases and 5 bases respectively, with 7 bases between them. CDR3: CASSFGQNEKLFF. CDR3 sequence (DNA): TGTGCCAGCAGCTTCGGACAGAATGAAAAACTGTTTTTT.

The genes are TRBV5-5 and TRBJ2-3; D might be TRBD2 (7 bases). The CDR3 has 20 residues. Germline loops: CDR1 SGHKS, CDR2 YYEKEE (reference sequence). V dropped 4 bases and J dropped 3 bases, with 30 bases sitting between them. The CDR3 sequence: CASSPWRGTGRERKTDTQYF. The CDR3 DNA sequence: TGTGCCAGCAGCCCTTGGAGGGGGACGGGGCGGGAGAGGAAGACAGATACGCAGTATTTT.

This chain links TRBV24-1 with TRBJ2-7; TRBD1 matches at 7 bases. The CDR3 extends over 15 amino acids. The V gene's germline CDR1 is KGHDR and CDR2 SFDVKD. With V trimmed by 7 bases and J by 1 base, 9 bases remained unmatched. The CDR3 reads CATRTTGSISYEQYF. The CDR3 DNA reads TGTGCCACCAGAACGACAGGGTCCATATCCTACGAGCAGTACTTC.

This chain uses TRBV5-5 with TRBJ2-3, with TRBD2 identical over 7 bases. The ends lost 4 bases at V and 3 bases at J; junction bases unmatched: 11. The CDR3 has 16 amino acids. CDR1 is SGHKS, CDR2 YYEKEE, per germline (reference sequence). This CDR3 is CASSPRRREGTDTQYF. CDR3 coding DNA: TGTGCCAGCAGCCCGCGACGCAGGGAGGGGACAGATACGCAGTATTTT. The full variable domain, completed using reference TRBV5-5 and TRBJ2-3, is DAGVTQSPTHLIKTRGQQVTLRCSPISGHKSVSWYQQVLGQGPQFIFQYYEKEERGRGNFPDRFSARQFPNYSSELNVNALLLGDSALYLCASSPRRREGTDTQYFGPGTRLTVL.